This is a list of T cell receptor beta chains from one sample in a study of blood T cell repertoires in COVID-19. Profiling relied on immunoSEQ multiplex PCR, and the TCRdb table lists in-frame clones only, not all of them. The top ten clones hold about 1.9% of a sample with approximately 240,000 clones, about 89% of them seen once. Material for sequencing was PBMCs or T cells enriched from blood (not recorded which). The receptors were gathered from a woman between 18 and 30 years old who had recovered from COVID-19. Each CDR3 is given with its conserved first and last residue. The D gene is left open where the match is weak. Size tells how often a clone was seen (once, few, many) or the class of an expanded clone, and some rows leave it out.

cdr3_nt cdr3_aa d_call j_call v_call clone_size
TGTGCCAGCAGCTTGCAATACAGGGCAGCTAACTATGGCTACACCTTC CASSLQYRAANYGYTF NA TRBJ1-2 TRBV5-6 NA
TGTGCCAGCAGCCCGGGACAGGGCCACACTGAAGCTTTCTTT CASSPGQGHTEAFF TRBD1 TRBJ1-1 TRBV13 NA
TGCAGCGTTGTTCAGGGAAGCAATCAGCCCCAGCATTTT CSVVQGSNQPQHF NA TRBJ1-5 TRBV29-1 NA
TGTGCCAGCTCACCTACCACAGGGGGCAACTCTGGAAACACCATATATTTT CASSPTTGGNSGNTIYF TRBD1 TRBJ1-3 TRBV18 NA
TGTGCCAGTAGTATAGGAACAGGGATCTTAGGGGAAGAGACCCAGTACTTC CASSIGTGILGEETQYF NA TRBJ2-5 TRBV19 NA
TGTGCCAGCAGCCAAGATCCTAGCGGGGGGGCTACGGCACAGACCCAGTACTTC CASSQDPSGGATAQTQYF TRBD2 TRBJ2-5 TRBV4-2 NA
TGTGCCACTATAGCGGGTATGGGCACCGGGGAGCTGTTTTTT CATIAGMGTGELFF TRBD2 TRBJ2-2 TRBV10-3 NA
TGTGCCAGCAGTTTAAGTAGCGAAGGCTACACCTTC CASSLSSEGYTF NA TRBJ1-2 TRBV12-3/TRBV12-4 NA
TGTGCCAGCAGTTGGACAGAAACTAGCGGTAATGAGCAGTTCTTC CASSWTETSGNEQFF TRBD2 TRBJ2-1 TRBV6-5 NA
TGTGCCAGCAGTTCCGACCCCTCAGGGCAGCCCCAGCATTTT CASSSDPSGQPQHF NA TRBJ1-5 TRBV28 NA
TGCAGCGTTGACAGGACAGGCATCATGAACACTGAAGCTTTCTTT CSVDRTGIMNTEAFF TRBD1 TRBJ1-1 TRBV29-1 NA
TGTGCCAGCAGCTTGGAACAGAGAAATGAAAAACTGTTTTTT CASSLEQRNEKLFF NA TRBJ1-4 TRBV7-9 NA
TGCGCCAGCAGTGAGGTTCTCTTAGGGGGCTCACCCCTCCACTTT CASSEVLLGGSPLHF TRBD1 TRBJ1-6 TRBV10-2 NA
TGTGCCAGCAGTTACCGCGGCAACGGTGAAAAACTGTTTTTT CASSYRGNGEKLFF NA TRBJ1-4 TRBV6-6 NA
TGTGCCAGCAGCCTGCTTAGCGGGAAGTTCACAGATACGCAGTATTTT CASSLLSGKFTDTQYF TRBD2 TRBJ2-3 TRBV5-6 once
TGTGCCAGCAGCACGCGGGGGGACCAAGAGACCCAGTACTTC CASSTRGDQETQYF TRBD2 TRBJ2-5 TRBV9 NA
TGTGCCAGCAGTTACACACCTAGCGGTCAAGAGACCCAGTACTTC CASSYTPSGQETQYF TRBD2 TRBJ2-5 TRBV6-5 NA
TGTGCCAGCAGCTTGACAGTCGACAATGAGCAGTTCTTC CASSLTVDNEQFF NA TRBJ2-1 TRBV11-2 NA
TGTGCCAGCAGCCCAAGTGGGGGGGCGGACACTGAAGCTTTCTTT CASSPSGGADTEAFF NA TRBJ1-1 TRBV7-3 NA
TGTGCCAGTAGTATTTTTAACATGAACACTGAAGCTTTCTTT CASSIFNMNTEAFF NA TRBJ1-1 TRBV19 NA
TGTGCCAGCAGCTTGCCGGGATCACGGCGGGATGAGCAGTTCTTC CASSLPGSRRDEQFF NA TRBJ2-1 TRBV5-4 NA
TGTGCCAGCAGCCGGACTAGCGGGAGGACCTACGAGCAGTACTTC CASSRTSGRTYEQYF TRBD2 TRBJ2-7 TRBV27 NA
TGCGCCAGCAGATCGGGACAGCATAGAGTCTACAATGAGCAGTTCTTC CASRSGQHRVYNEQFF TRBD1 TRBJ2-1 TRBV5-1 NA